The rows below give T cell receptor beta chains drawn from one sample of a study of blood T cell repertoires in COVID-19. The method was immunoSEQ multiplex PCR; TCRdb's version includes in-frame clones alone and lacks a portion of them. The sample lists 90,000 to 95,000 clones, around nine tenths occurring once. The specimen was peripheral blood. The receptors come from a woman older than 75 with active COVID-19. CDR3s include the opening cysteine and the closing phenylalanine or tryptophan. Each record gives: CDR3 DNA, CDR3 protein, V gene, D gene, clone size, CDR3 length, J gene. The D gene is left open where the match is weak. The listing skips clone size in some rows; elsewhere it reads once, few, many or a size class.

DNA: TGCGCCAGCAGCCAAGATCTTGAGACTAGCTACGAGCAGTACTTC
CDR3: CASSQDLETSYEQYF
V: TRBV4-3
D: NA
size: NA
length: 15
J: TRBJ2-7

DNA: TGTGCCAGCAGTCCGACCCCGGGACACACTACGACTCACCCCCAAGAGACCCAGTACTTC
CDR3: CASSPTPGHTTTHPQETQYF
V: TRBV28
D: NA
size: NA
length: 20
J: TRBJ2-5

DNA: TGTGCCAGCAGCTCTGGGCGGACAGGGAGATCCTACGAGCAGTACTTC
CDR3: CASSSGRTGRSYEQYF
V: TRBV7-9
D: TRBD1
size: NA
length: 16
J: TRBJ2-7

DNA: TGCGCCAGCAGCTTGAATCGGGAGACCCAGTACTTC
CDR3: CASSLNRETQYF
V: TRBV5-1
D: NA
size: NA
length: 12
J: TRBJ2-5

DNA: TGTGCCAGCAGCCAGAGGTACGAGCAGTACTTC
CDR3: CASSQRYEQYF
V: TRBV14
D: NA
size: NA
length: 11
J: TRBJ2-7

DNA: TGTGCCAGCAGCCTGGGACTAGCGTACGATACGCAGTATTTT
CDR3: CASSLGLAYDTQYF
V: TRBV6-2/TRBV6-3
D: TRBD2
size: NA
length: 14
J: TRBJ2-3

DNA: TGCGCCAGCAGCCCCCCGGGGGTAGCGGGAGGAAATGAGCAGTTCTTC
CDR3: CASSPPGVAGGNEQFF
V: TRBV5-1
D: TRBD2
size: NA
length: 16
J: TRBJ2-1

DNA: TGTGCCACCAGAGGACAGGGAATGAACACTGAAGCTTTCTTT
CDR3: CATRGQGMNTEAFF
V: TRBV24-1
D: TRBD1
size: NA
length: 14
J: TRBJ1-1

DNA: TGTGCCAGCAGCCCCCTGGGGCCCGGAAACACCATATATTTT
CDR3: CASSPLGPGNTIYF
V: TRBV7-2
D: NA
size: NA
length: 14
J: TRBJ1-3

DNA: TGTGCCAGCAGCCCCAGGGGGATCGGCACCGGGGAGCTGTTTTTT
CDR3: CASSPRGIGTGELFF
V: TRBV7-8
D: TRBD1
size: NA
length: 15
J: TRBJ2-2

DNA: TGTGCCAGCAGCCGGTTCGTCGGGAGAGCCGCCTACGAGCAGTACTTC
CDR3: CASSRFVGRAAYEQYF
V: TRBV3-1/TRBV3-2
D: NA
size: NA
length: 16
J: TRBJ2-7

DNA: TGCGCCAGCAGCTCGCCCCGCAGGCCAGCCTACAATGAGCAGTTCTTC
CDR3: CASSSPRRPAYNEQFF
V: TRBV5-1
D: NA
size: NA
length: 16
J: TRBJ2-1

DNA: TGTGCCAGCAGCCCACGGAGGCCCCTCACCGGGGAGCTGTTTTTT
CDR3: CASSPRRPLTGELFF
V: TRBV7-3
D: NA
size: NA
length: 15
J: TRBJ2-2

DNA: TGTGCCAGCGCGCCATACAGGGGGGCCGAGACCCAGTACTTC
CDR3: CASAPYRGAETQYF
V: TRBV2
D: TRBD1
size: NA
length: 14
J: TRBJ2-5

DNA: TGTGCCAGCAGCCCACTTGGACTAGCGGATCAAGAGACCCAGTACTTC
CDR3: CASSPLGLADQETQYF
V: TRBV28
D: TRBD2
size: NA
length: 16
J: TRBJ2-5

DNA: TGTGCCAGTAGCCAAAAGGGCCCTAGCCGGATCTACAATGAGCAGTTCTTC
CDR3: CASSQKGPSRIYNEQFF
V: TRBV19
D: NA
size: NA
length: 17
J: TRBJ2-1

DNA: TGTGCCAGCAGCTTAGGACAGCCTACCGGGGAGCTGTTTTTT
CDR3: CASSLGQPTGELFF
V: TRBV13
D: NA
size: NA
length: 14
J: TRBJ2-2

DNA: TGTGCCAGCAGTCGCAACAGGGGGCAAAATAATTCACCCCTCCACTTT
CDR3: CASSRNRGQNNSPLHF
V: TRBV28
D: TRBD1
size: NA
length: 16
J: TRBJ1-6

DNA: TGTGCCAGCAGTCGAGGAGGACTTAGCTCATCTAGTCTCCAAGAGACCCAGTACTTC
CDR3: CASSRGGLSSSSLQETQYF
V: TRBV6-6
D: NA
size: NA
length: 19
J: TRBJ2-5

DNA: TGTGCCAGCAGCTTGGCCAGGGTCATCGCCTACGAGCAGTACTTC
CDR3: CASSLARVIAYEQYF
V: TRBV5-6
D: NA
size: NA
length: 15
J: TRBJ2-7

DNA: TGTGCCAGCAGTTATACAGTGGGGCAGGGGAATCAGCCCCAGCATTTT
CDR3: CASSYTVGQGNQPQHF
V: TRBV7-8
D: NA
size: NA
length: 16
J: TRBJ1-5

DNA: TGTGCCAGCAGCAAATGCCAGGGGGGTAAAAACATTCAGTACTTC
CDR3: CASSKCQGGKNIQYF
V: TRBV21-1
D: NA
size: NA
length: 15
J: TRBJ2-4

DNA: TGTGCCACCAGTGGTAGAGGGACAGGGCTATTAAGTTCCCAAGAGACCCAGTACTTC
CDR3: CATSGRGTGLLSSQETQYF
V: TRBV24-1
D: TRBD1
size: once
length: 19
J: TRBJ2-5

DNA: TGTGCCACCTCCCGGGACAGGGGCCGCGAGCAGTACTTC
CDR3: CATSRDRGREQYF
V: TRBV6-5
D: TRBD1
size: NA
length: 13
J: TRBJ2-7

DNA: TGTGCCAGCAGCTTAGTCTCTAATGAGCAGTTCTTC
CDR3: CASSLVSNEQFF
V: TRBV11-2
D: NA
size: NA
length: 12
J: TRBJ2-1

DNA: TGTGCCTGGAGTGGGAGAGACAGACGCACAGATACGCAGTATTTT
CDR3: CAWSGRDRRTDTQYF
V: TRBV30
D: NA
size: NA
length: 15
J: TRBJ2-3

DNA: TGTGCCAGCTCACCACTCCAAAACCCACGGGATGAGCAGTTCTTC
CDR3: CASSPLQNPRDEQFF
V: TRBV18
D: NA
size: few
length: 15
J: TRBJ2-1

DNA: TGTGCCAGCTCACCGGCTAGCGGAGGGAGCTCCTACAATGAGCAGTTCTTC
CDR3: CASSPASGGSSYNEQFF
V: TRBV18
D: TRBD2
size: NA
length: 17
J: TRBJ2-1

DNA: TGTGCCAGCAGTGAATCCTATAGCAATCAGCCCCAGCATTTT
CDR3: CASSESYSNQPQHF
V: TRBV2
D: NA
size: NA
length: 14
J: TRBJ1-5

DNA: TGTGCCAGCAGTGAACGACAGGGGGGGGCAGAGACCCAGTACTTC
CDR3: CASSERQGGAETQYF
V: TRBV25-1
D: TRBD1
size: NA
length: 15
J: TRBJ2-5

DNA: TGTGCCAGTCAACCCCGGGACAAGGGGAATCAGCCCCAGCATTTT
CDR3: CASQPRDKGNQPQHF
V: TRBV19
D: NA
size: NA
length: 15
J: TRBJ1-5

DNA: TGTGCCAGCAGCCCCGCACCCAGGGTGGATGGGGAGCAGTTCTTC
CDR3: CASSPAPRVDGEQFF
V: TRBV7-9
D: NA
size: NA
length: 15
J: TRBJ2-1

DNA: TGTGCCAGCAGCTTAGCAGGGTCCGACACTGAAGCTTTCTTT
CDR3: CASSLAGSDTEAFF
V: TRBV11-2
D: NA
size: few
length: 14
J: TRBJ1-1

DNA: TGTGCCAGCAGCTTGGCAGGGCTTCCCCAAGAGACCCAGTACTTC
CDR3: CASSLAGLPQETQYF
V: TRBV7-2
D: NA
size: once
length: 15
J: TRBJ2-5